The next 14 T cell receptor beta chains were all read from a single sample in a study of CD4 and CD8 cells across lung adenocarcinoma regions. One entry per CDR3 protein results from TCRdb running MiXCR on the PCR reads. The sample carries some 9,600 distinct CDR3 sequences, over 35% recorded once. The material sequenced was CD4+ T cells from the margin of a lung tumor. The receptors derive from a female donor with lung adenocarcinoma. The CD4 and CD8 labels of this study may be unreliable.

This chain uses TRBV6-1 with TRBJ2-3, with 9 bases fitting TRBD2. The V and J ends lost 1 base and 12 bases, in that order; junction bases with no gene match: 26. The V gene's germline CDR1 is MNHNS and CDR2 SASEGT. CDR3 length equals 20 residues. CDR3 in DNA: TGTGCCAGCAGTGAAGATGAGGCAGGGGTTAGGGGGACTAGCCAAGAGACCCAGTATTTT. Amino acids: CASSEDEAGVRGTSQETQYF.

The V call is TRBV6-5, the J call TRBJ1-4, with D perhaps TRBD1 (6 bases). Germline V gene data show CDR1 as MNHEY and CDR2 as SVGAGI. The CDR3 extends over 15 amino acids. Trimming removed 1 base at V and 0 bases at J, with 6 bases between. The chain's CDR3 is CASSYYRATNEKLFF. DNA of the CDR3: TGTGCCAGCAGTTACTACAGGGCAACTAATGAAAAACTGTTTTTT.

This chain uses TRBV30 with TRBJ2-3, with D perhaps being TRBD1 or TRBD2 (5 bases each). The CDR3 loop spans 13 amino acids. The germline gives CDR1 GTSNPN, CDR2 SVGIG (reference sequence). V was cut by 3 bases and J by 3 bases, with 10 bases left in between. The CDR3 bases are TGTGCCTGGAGGGCGTGGGGGACAGATACGCAGTATTTT. Translating it yields CAWRAWGTDTQYF.

This clonotype has just a few counts. The chain joins TRBV27 to TRBJ2-5; tentative D call: TRBD1 (7 bases). This CDR3 has 14 amino acids. CDR1 is MNHEY, CDR2 SMNVEV, per germline (reference sequence). V lost 3 bases and J lost 11, with 19 bases in between. The CDR3 loop is CASSFLGVRGEQYF. The DNA for the CDR3 is TGTGCCAGCAGTTTCTTGGGGGTCAGGGGGGAGCAGTACTTC.

This clonotype was counted ten times or more. The CDR3 loop is CASSYLGADTQYF. CDR3 in DNA: TGTGCCAGCAGTTACTTAGGGGCAGATACGCAGTATTTT. The chain couples TRBV6-5 to TRBJ2-3, with a weak D call TRBD1 (5 bases). Germline CDR1 and CDR2: MNHEY and SVGAGI. Deletions cut 1 base from V and 4 bases from J, with 6 bases between. The CDR3 has 13 residues.

Points on this clonotype: Sequence at one end of the junction differs from germline and may be a read error. This sequence joins TRBV27 and TRBJ2-5; 8 nucleotides line up with TRBD2. This CDR3 region has 15 residues. From germline, CDR1 is MNHEY and CDR2 SMNVEV (reference sequence). CDR3 sequence (DNA): TGTGCCGGGGGGCTCGGGGGGGGGGACCAAGATACCCAGTATTTC. As protein: CAGGLGGGDQDTQYF.

CDR3 amino acids: CASSQDPASGSREQYF. In DNA form, the CDR3 reads TGTGCCAGCAGCCAAGATCCGGCTAGCGGGAGTCGAGAGCAGTACTTC. The chain links TRBV4-2 to TRBJ2-1, with 10 bases matching TRBD2. The end of the DNA is better explained by TRBJ2-7, so the J call may be wrong. Germline CDR1 reads LGHNA; CDR2 reads YNFKEQ. The CDR3 length is 16 residues.

This clonotype occurred many times. This rearrangement joins TRBV6-1 to TRBJ2-7, with D perhaps TRBD1 or TRBD2 (5 bases each). Germline V gives CDR1 MNHNS, CDR2 SASEGT. This CDR3 contains 15 residues. With 7 bases removed from V and 0 bases from J, the gap between germline ends came to 16 bases. The CDR3 here is CASNVRGGTSYEQYF. In nucleotides, the CDR3 is TGTGCCAGCAATGTACGGGGCGGTACCTCCTACGAGCAGTACTTC.

The gene calls are TRBV6-1 and TRBJ2-1, with 8 bases that match TRBD2. Judging by the DNA end, TRBJ2-7 fits better; the J call may be wrong. Germline CDR1 reads MNHNS; CDR2 reads SASEGT. The CDR3 totals 14 residues. The CDR3 nucleotides read TGTGCCAGCAAGCCAGCGGGGGCTTACAATGAGCAGTACTTC. Translation gives CASKPAGAYNEQYF.

This clonotype was counted between two and nine times. The chain employs TRBV10-2 and TRBJ2-5; tentatively, D is TRBD1 (6 bases). Germline lookup yields CDR1 WSHSY and CDR2 SAAADI. V was pared by 6 bases and J by 4 bases, with 15 bases between. The CDR3 contains 14 residues. The CDR3 coding sequence is TGCGCCAGCAGCGCAGGGGAACAGAGAGAGACCCAGTACTTC. Translated, it gives CASSAGEQRETQYF.

This sequence joins TRBV6-1 and TRBJ2-5; possible D gene TRBD1, 6 bases. V was cut by 6 bases and J by 2 bases, with 7 bases left in between. Germline loops: CDR1 MNHNS, CDR2 SASEGT. This CDR3 is 12 amino acids long. The CDR3 DNA reads as TGTGCCAGCAGAACAGGGCAAGAGACCCAGTACTTC. Amino acid sequence: CASRTGQETQYF.

This clonotype has more than one count but fewer than ten. This sequence joins TRBV12-3 or TRBV12-4 and TRBJ2-3; D uncertain. The CDR3 length is 13 residues. V was clipped by 5 bases and J by 5 bases, with 11 bases between them. CDR3 in amino acids: CASSPLAGDTQYF. The CDR3 region has the DNA TGTGCCAGCAGTCCCTTAGCAGGAGATACGCAGTATTTT.

This clonotype was observed once. The V gene is TRBV10-3, the J gene TRBJ2-1; D is possibly TRBD2 (5 bases). The J call may not be correct, given that the DNA end is closer to TRBJ2-7. Germline lookup yields CDR1 ENHRY and CDR2 SYGVKD. The CDR3 sequence is 14 residues long. Written as DNA, the CDR3 is TGTGCCATCAGTGAAGCTGGAGGATCCTACGAGCAGTACTTC. Protein: CAISEAGGSYEQYF.

There are a few counts of this clonotype. CDR3 nucleotides: TGCAGTGCTAAACTAGCGGGCCCTTACAATGAGCAGTTCTTC. It yields the protein CSAKLAGPYNEQFF. The chain joins TRBV20-1 to TRBJ2-1, with 9 bases that match TRBD2. CDR3 length equals 14 residues. With 4 bases clipped from V and 4 bases from J, the junction kept 5 bases outside the gene matches. From germline, CDR1 is DFQATT and CDR2 SNEGSKA (reference sequence).